These T cell receptor beta chains were read from a single sample in a study of early T cells in non-severe SARS-CoV-2 infection. Each CDR3 protein gets one entry after TCRdb re-called the 5' RACE reads with MiXCR. The data show tens of thousands of distinct CDR3 sequences, 10% to 15% seen once. Sequences were derived from whole blood, sampled at baseline. The receptors originated from an adult who was a healthcare worker with PCR-confirmed SARS-CoV-2 infection or an uninfected control (not recorded which). CDR3s include the opening cysteine and the closing phenylalanine or tryptophan. A D gene is named only where the DNA matches it firmly. The size entry is marked missing in some rows and otherwise reads once, few, many or a size class.

>TRBV14|TRBD1|many|TRBJ1-1
CASSLGQVRISEAFF
TGTGCCAGCAGCCTAGGACAGGTCCGGATCTCTGAAGCTTTCTTT
>TRBV7-2|TRBD2|few|TRBJ2-1
CASSLVLAGEQFF
TGTGCCAGCAGCTTAGTACTAGCGGGAGAGCAGTTCTTC
>TRBV28|NA|NA|TRBJ2-3
CASSFDTYTDTQYF
TGTGCCAGCAGTTTTGACACCTACACAGATACGCAGTATTTT
>TRBV7-7|TRBD2|few|TRBJ2-7
CASSLAGKLYEQYF
TGTGCTAGCAGCTTAGCGGGCAAGCTCTACGAGCAGTACTTC
>TRBV6-5|TRBD2|NA|TRBJ2-2
CASSSRRTSGINTGELFF
TGTGCCAGCAGTAGCAGAAGGACTAGCGGGATCAACACCGGGGAGCTGTTTTTT
>TRBV10-3|NA|few|TRBJ1-1
CAITEWEDTEAFF
TGTGCCATCACCGAGTGGGAGGACACTGAAGCTTTCTTT
>TRBV6-1|NA|few|TRBJ1-1
CASSEVGGGTEAFF
TGTGCCAGCAGTGAAGTAGGGGGTGGCACTGAAGCTTTCTTT
>TRBV29-1|TRBD2|few|TRBJ2-3
CSVEDPSGRGLIDTQYF
TGCAGCGTTGAAGACCCGAGCGGGAGGGGTTTGATAGATACGCAGTATTTT
>TRBV25-1|NA|few|TRBJ2-7
CASRRLYEQYF
TGTGCCAGCAGGCGCCTCTACGAGCAGTACTTC
>TRBV5-5|NA|many|TRBJ2-3
CASSPSSGTDTQYF
TGTGCCAGCAGCCCCAGTAGCGGCACAGATACGCAGTATTTT
>TRBV4-1|NA|few|TRBJ2-1
CASSQEGNEQFF
TGCGCCAGCAGTCAAGAGGGCAATGAGCAGTTCTTC
>TRBV27|TRBD2|NA|TRBJ2-1
CASSFAGGVWNEQFF
TGTGCCAGCAGTTTCGCGGGAGGAGTGTGGAATGAGCAGTTCTTC
>TRBV27|NA|few|TRBJ1-5
CASSLARNQPQHF
TGTGCCAGCAGTTTAGCCCGTAATCAGCCCCAGCATTTT
>TRBV4-3|TRBD1|NA|TRBJ2-5
CASSQGLRDSQETQYF
TGCGCCAGCAGCCAAGGGCTCCGGGACAGTCAAGAGACCCAGTACTTC
>TRBV12-3/TRBV12-4|NA|few|TRBJ1-1
CASSPTGNTEAFF
TGTGCCAGCAGCCCGACAGGGAACACTGAAGCTTTCTTT
>TRBV24-1|TRBD2|NA|TRBJ2-1
CATRGSRGGEQFF
TGTGCCACCAGGGGTTCCCGGGGGGGTGAGCAGTTCTTC
>TRBV18|NA|many|TRBJ2-7
CASSPRDWGEQYF
TGTGCCAGCTCACCAAGGGATTGGGGCGAGCAGTACTTC
>TRBV29-1|NA|few|TRBJ2-7
CSAQGGEQYF
TGCAGCGCCCAAGGAGGTGAGCAGTACTTC
>TRBV27|NA|few|TRBJ1-5
CASSFGTLSNQPQHF
TGTGCCAGCAGTTTTGGGACCCTTAGCAATCAGCCCCAGCATTTT
>TRBV7-2|TRBD2|NA|TRBJ2-3
CASSLAGTNPWDTQYF
TGTGCCAGCAGTTTAGCGGGGACAAATCCCTGGGATACGCAGTATTTT
>TRBV11-2|NA|NA|TRBJ2-7
CASSPEVSSYEQYF
TGTGCCAGCAGCCCGGAGGTCAGTTCCTACGAGCAGTACTTC
>TRBV6-4|NA|NA|TRBJ2-3
CASSDSGSDTQYF
TGTGCCAGCAGTGATTCGGGGTCAGATACGCAGTATTTT
>TRBV29-1|NA|few|TRBJ1-5
CSVEVPGGGNQPQHF
TGCAGCGTTGAAGTCCCGGGGGGCGGCAATCAGCCCCAGCATTTT
>TRBV28|TRBD2|many|TRBJ2-7
CASSPGLGDYEQYF
TGTGCCAGCAGCCCGGGACTAGGAGACTACGAGCAGTACTTC